The 30 T cell receptor beta chains given below trace back to one sample, sequenced in a study of immune heterogeneity within non-small cell lung tumors. With around 600 ng used per sample, the template was genomic DNA from bulk tumor. The authors collected several far-apart biopsies from each primary tumor during surgery. The study cohort was described as untreated, and its members had newly diagnosed non-small cell lung cancer. They went on to have curative surgery. Multiplex PCR amplified the TCR beta CDR3 region. Its first round ran for roughly 10 cycles with 32 V and 13 J primers. TCRdb used MiXCR to reprocess the multiplex PCR reads, holding one entry per CDR3 protein. The sample yields about 2,800 distinct CDR3 sequences, just over 45% seen once. Sample: lung tumor tissue. These receptors came from a woman aged 55-69 years with non-small cell lung cancer.

This clonotype was detected only a few times. The rearrangement joins TRBV28 to TRBJ2-1; 8 bases map to TRBD2. Germline V CDR1 and CDR2: MDHEN, SYDVKM. This CDR3 contains 15 residues. V lost 6 bases and J lost 6; bases outside the gene matches: 10. For the CDR3, the DNA is TGTGCCAGCAGAACAACGGGACTAGTTGGCAATGAGCAGTTCTTC. This encodes CASRTTGLVGNEQFF.

The V gene is TRBV20-1, the J gene TRBJ1-1, with D maybe TRBD1 (6 bases). CDR3 length: 13 amino acids. Trimming shortened V by 0 bases and J by 10 bases, and 15 bases separated the two germline ends. Germline values: CDR1 DFQATT, CDR2 SNEGSKA (reference sequence). CDR3 region: CSARDGGKGVAFF. CDR3 nucleotide sequence: TGCAGTGCTAGAGATGGGGGGAAGGGGGTAGCTTTCTTT.

The chain couples TRBV28 to TRBJ1-5; D remains unclear. The V end was cut by 6 bases, the J end by 1 base, with 10 bases between. Germline CDR1 is MDHEN and CDR2 is SYDVKM. The CDR3 extends over 14 amino acids. CDR3 protein: CASSPVMSNQPQHF. DNA for the CDR3: TGTGCCAGCAGCCCCGTTATGAGCAATCAGCCCCAGCATTTT.

Only a few counts were recorded for this clonotype. This sequence joins TRBV7-2 and TRBJ1-5; D not resolved. The CDR3 runs to 13 residues. Per germline, CDR1 SGHTA and CDR2 FQGNSA. The V end lost 4 bases, the J end lost 8 bases, and 12 bases lay between the germline ends. This chain's CDR3 is CASSSDGLEPQHF. The CDR3 nucleotides read TGTGCCAGCAGCTCCGACGGATTAGAGCCCCAGCATTTT.

This chain links TRBV20-1 with TRBJ2-3; 8 nucleotides line up with TRBD1. Germline assignment: CDR1 DFQATT and CDR2 SNEGSKA (reference sequence). The CDR3 has 12 residues. Germline trimming cut 0 bases from V and 11 bases from J; bases unmatched to any gene: 4. CDR3 DNA sequence: TGCAGTGCTAGAGATTCCGGGACAGGGCAGTATTTT. Translating gives CSARDSGTGQYF.

The chain recombines TRBV28 with TRBJ1-4; 9 nucleotides match TRBD1. The V gene's germline CDR1 is MDHEN and CDR2 SYDVKM. Trimming removed 8 bases from V and 7 bases from J; junction bases left unmatched: 11. CDR3 length equals 15 residues. DNA for the CDR3: TGTGCCAGCTGGGGGAGGGGACAGGGAGGTGAAAAACTGTTTTTT. Its protein is CASWGRGQGGEKLFF.

The rearrangement joins TRBV27 to TRBJ1-1, with D perhaps matching TRBD1 (5 bases). V was trimmed by 6 bases and J by 14 bases, leaving 22 bases between them. CDR1 is MNHEY and CDR2 is SMNVEV in the germline V gene (reference sequence). There are 13 residues in the CDR3. CDR3: CASSHLPGGAEFF. The CDR3 nucleotides are TGTGCCAGCAGCCATCTCCCGGGAGGGGCGGAATTCTTT.

V and J are TRBV9 and TRBJ1-5; D remains unclear. CDR3 size: 14 residues. CDR1 is SGDLS, CDR2 YYNGEE, per germline. V gave up 0 bases and J gave up 6 bases, with 10 bases separating them. The CDR3 nucleotides are TGTGCCAGCAGCGTAGACTCGGGGAGTCAGCCCCAGCATTTT. It encodes CASSVDSGSQPQHF.

V gene TRBV28 combines with J gene TRBJ1-4; D is unclear. The germline V gene encodes CDR1 MDHEN and CDR2 SYDVKM. This CDR3 has 12 amino acids. V shed 11 bases and J shed 5 bases, with 12 bases lying between them. Written as DNA, the CDR3 is TGTGCCGGTGGCCAGCCGAATGAAAAACTGTTTTTT. Translated, it gives CAGGQPNEKLFF.

This clonotype has only a few counts. The rearrangement uses TRBV6-1 and TRBJ2-2; D uncertain. Germline lookup yields CDR1 MNHNS and CDR2 SASEGT. The V and J ends lost 10 bases and 1 base respectively, with 10 bases between them. This CDR3 spans 13 amino acids. CDR3 sequence: CAILAQNTGELFF. DNA for the CDR3: TGTGCCATCCTGGCCCAGAACACCGGGGAGCTGTTTTTT.

This clonotype was observed a few times. This chain connects TRBV29-1 to TRBJ1-6; D not resolved. The length of the CDR3 is 13 residues. V shed 7 bases and J shed 6 bases, with 13 bases lying between them. In germline, CDR1 is SQVTM, CDR2 ANQGSEA. CDR3 loop: CSARDEGNSPLHF. In nucleotides, the CDR3 is TGCAGCGCCCGGGATGAGGGTAATTCACCCCTCCACTTT.

This clonotype occurred once. The chain uses TRBV20-1 and TRBJ1-1; D is possibly TRBD1 (5 bases). The CDR3 consists of 14 residues. Germline V gene data show CDR1 as DFQATT and CDR2 as SNEGSKA (reference sequence). V was trimmed by 4 bases and J by 1 base, leaving 13 bases between them. The CDR3 sequence is CSAKKGRRNTEAFF. CDR3 DNA: TGCAGTGCTAAGAAGGGGCGTAGGAACACTGAAGCTTTCTTT.

V gene TRBV4-2 combines with J gene TRBJ2-1; unclear D gene. CDR1 and CDR2 from the germline V gene are LGHNA and YNFKEQ. This CDR3 is 15 amino acids long. V was clipped by 3 bases and J by 1 base, with 10 bases between them. The CDR3 DNA is TGTGCCAGCAGCCAGGGGTCCGGGTCCTACAATGAGCAGTTCTTC. Amino acid sequence: CASSQGSGSYNEQFF.

This clonotype was observed a few times. This chain links TRBV28 with TRBJ2-7, with 9 bases matching TRBD1. Trimming took 3 bases from V and 1 from J; bases not matched to a gene: 4. The germline V gene has CDR1 MDHEN and CDR2 SYDVKM. This CDR3 comprises 15 residues. The DNA of the CDR3 is TGTGCCAGCAGTTTTATGGGACAGGGATCCTACGAGCAGTACTTC. Protein sequence: CASSFMGQGSYEQYF.

The sample holds one count of this clonotype. This sequence joins TRBV12-3 or TRBV12-4 and TRBJ2-1; 12 bases are shared with TRBD1. J was trimmed by 2 bases and V by 2 bases; bases with no gene match: 13. The CDR3 covers 20 residues. CDR3 loop: CASSLRIRDRGLQTYNEQFF. In DNA form, the CDR3 reads TGTGCCAGCAGTTTAAGGATCCGGGACAGGGGGCTCCAAACCTACAATGAGCAGTTCTTC.

The chain employs TRBV3-1 and TRBJ2-6; no definite D call. The germline V gene encodes CDR1 LGHDT and CDR2 YNNKEL (reference sequence). The CDR3 has 14 residues. Trimming removed 4 bases from V and 0 bases from J, with 4 bases in between. DNA of the CDR3: TGTGCCAGCAGCCGTGGCTCTGGGGCCAACGTCCTGACTTTC. Its protein product is CASSRGSGANVLTF. Together with reference TRBV3-1 and TRBJ2-6, the CDR3 gives the full variable domain: DTAVSQTPKYLVTQMGNDKSIKCEQNLGHDTMYWYKQDSKKFLKIMFSYNNKELIINETVPNRFSPKSPDKAHLNLHINSLELGDSAVYFCASSRGSGANVLTFGAGSRLTVL.

The gene calls are TRBV24-1 and TRBJ2-7; D call uncertain. Trimming stripped 3 bases from V and 4 bases from J, with 3 bases between. CDR1 is KGHDR and CDR2 is SFDVKD in the germline V gene. The CDR3 covers 11 residues. DNA for the CDR3: TGTGCCACCAGTGATGGTTACGAGCAGTACTTC. Its translation: CATSDGYEQYF.

CDR3 DNA: TGTGCCAGCAGCGTAACCCCAAAACAGTCCATGAACACTGAAGCTTTCTTT. Its protein product is CASSVTPKQSMNTEAFF. This chain links TRBV9 with TRBJ1-1; D is uncertain. Germline CDR1 and CDR2: SGDLS and YYNGEE. The CDR3 is 17 amino acids. Trimming removed 1 base from V and 0 bases from J, with 16 bases in between.

This chain links TRBV4-1 with TRBJ2-7; D is ambiguous. Trimming took 1 base from V and 7 from J, leaving 14 bases between them. The CDR3 runs to 14 residues. CDR1 MGHRA and CDR2 YSYEKL come from the germline V gene. The CDR3 loop is CASSQGPSRWEQYF. The CDR3, as DNA: TGCGCCAGCAGCCAAGGCCCCAGCCGATGGGAGCAGTACTTC.

The chain carries TRBV19 and TRBJ1-2, with D tentatively TRBD1 (6 bases). The germline V and J ends were trimmed by 8 bases and 5 bases, with 24 bases remaining between them. This CDR3 spans 16 amino acids. From germline, CDR1 is LNHDA and CDR2 SQIVND (reference sequence). This CDR3 is CASQELKWTAEYGYTF. In DNA, the CDR3 is TGTGCCAGTCAAGAGTTGAAATGGACAGCCGAGTATGGCTACACCTTC. The complete variable domain, with remaining parts taken from reference TRBV19 and TRBJ1-2, reads DGGITQSPKYLFRKEGQNVTLSCEQNLNHDAMYWYRQDPGQGLRLIYYSQIVNDFQKGDIAEGYSVSREKKESFPLTVTSAQKNPTAFYLCASQELKWTAEYGYTFGSGTRLTVV.

Relative to its sample, this clonotype is large (0.1 to 1%). The V and J genes are TRBV11-2 and TRBJ2-6, with no clear D. V lost 5 bases and J lost 4, with 12 bases in between. The CDR3 runs 15 residues. The germline V gene encodes CDR1 SGHAT and CDR2 FQNNGV. The CDR3 region has the DNA TGTGCCAGCAGCGACGGTAGGGCCGGGGCCAACGTCCTGACTTTC. Translation: CASSDGRAGANVLTF.

The J gene is TRBJ1-1, the V gene TRBV11-2, with D possibly being TRBD1 (6 bases). The V end lost 0 bases, the J end lost 3 bases, and 8 bases lay between the germline ends. CDR3 length: 14 amino acids. Germline V gene data show CDR1 as SGHAT and CDR2 as FQNNGV. The CDR3 coding sequence is TGTGCCAGCAGCTTAGAACAGGGCCACACTGAAGCTTTCTTT. Encoded protein: CASSLEQGHTEAFF.

As to this clonotype: This may come from a read error, since a much larger clone is one base off. The chain employs TRBV4-2 and TRBJ2-7; D possibly corresponds to TRBD1 (6 bases). The CDR3 runs 14 residues. Germline CDR1 reads LGHNA; CDR2 reads YNFKEQ. CDR3 protein: CARSQGGQTYEQYF. The CDR3 bases are TGTGCCAGAAGCCAAGGTGGACAGACCTACGAGCAGTACTTC.

The gene calls are TRBV28 and TRBJ2-1; 10 bases line up with TRBD2. CDR1 MDHEN and CDR2 SYDVKM come from the germline V gene. V was pared by 5 bases and J by 5 bases, with 6 bases of the junction left unmatched. The CDR3 is 15 residues long. CDR3 sequence: CASSVAGGSDNEQFF. In nucleotides, the CDR3 is TGTGCCAGCAGTGTAGCGGGAGGTTCGGACAATGAGCAGTTCTTC.

The rearrangement joins TRBV27 to TRBJ2-1, with D tentatively TRBD2 (6 bases). The CDR3 totals 14 residues. The germline V and J ends were trimmed by 6 bases and 9 bases, with 18 bases remaining between them. CDR1 and CDR2 from the germline V gene are MNHEY and SMNVEV (reference sequence). As DNA, the CDR3 is TGTGCCAGCAGAATCTCGACTAGTTCTGGTGAGCAGTTCTTC. Its protein product is CASRISTSSGEQFF.

The CDR3 DNA reads TGTGCCACCAGTGACAACTACGAGCAGTACTTC. As protein: CATSDNYEQYF. The V gene is TRBV24-1, the J gene TRBJ2-7; D remains unclear. V was cut by 4 bases and J by 3 bases, with 3 bases left in between. Germline V gives CDR1 KGHDR, CDR2 SFDVKD. The CDR3 sequence is 11 residues long.

The V and J genes are TRBV6-4 and TRBJ2-7; D unresolved. Germline CDR1 and CDR2: MRHNA and SNTAGT. V lost 2 bases and J 2 bases, leaving 16 bases between the germline ends. CDR3 length: 16 residues. The CDR3 coding sequence is TGTGCCAGCAGTGACATTCTTGGGGATCCTACCTACGAGCAGTACTTC. Translation gives CASSDILGDPTYEQYF.

The rearrangement joins TRBV6-2 or TRBV6-3 to TRBJ1-5; 9 bases align to TRBD1. Germline V CDR1 and CDR2: MNHEY, SVGEGT. The CDR3 runs 15 residues. After removal of 6 bases from V and 6 bases from J, the junction contained 9 bases not matched to a gene. This CDR3 is CASSETGGPFQPQHF. The CDR3 DNA reads as TGTGCCAGCAGCGAGACAGGGGGACCCTTTCAGCCCCAGCATTTT.

The sample holds a few counts of this clonotype. The chain joins TRBV7-3 to TRBJ2-3, with 8 bases lining up with TRBD2. CDR3 length equals 15 residues. Trimming removed 3 bases from V and 4 bases from J; junction bases left unmatched: 6. CDR1 and CDR2 (germline): SGHTA, FQGTGA. Here the CDR3 reads CASSLGLGPADTQYF. The CDR3 nucleotides read TGTGCCAGCAGCTTGGGACTAGGGCCGGCAGATACGCAGTATTTT.

This clonotype occurred a few times. The rearrangement uses TRBV20-1 and TRBJ1-3; no clear D gene. This CDR3 region has 12 residues. Trimming removed 8 bases at V and 3 bases at J, with 11 bases between. CDR1 and CDR2 from the germline V gene are DFQATT and SNEGSKA (reference sequence). The CDR3 sequence: CSPRGNGNTIYF. The CDR3 coding sequence is TGCAGTCCCCGGGGAAATGGAAACACCATATATTTT.